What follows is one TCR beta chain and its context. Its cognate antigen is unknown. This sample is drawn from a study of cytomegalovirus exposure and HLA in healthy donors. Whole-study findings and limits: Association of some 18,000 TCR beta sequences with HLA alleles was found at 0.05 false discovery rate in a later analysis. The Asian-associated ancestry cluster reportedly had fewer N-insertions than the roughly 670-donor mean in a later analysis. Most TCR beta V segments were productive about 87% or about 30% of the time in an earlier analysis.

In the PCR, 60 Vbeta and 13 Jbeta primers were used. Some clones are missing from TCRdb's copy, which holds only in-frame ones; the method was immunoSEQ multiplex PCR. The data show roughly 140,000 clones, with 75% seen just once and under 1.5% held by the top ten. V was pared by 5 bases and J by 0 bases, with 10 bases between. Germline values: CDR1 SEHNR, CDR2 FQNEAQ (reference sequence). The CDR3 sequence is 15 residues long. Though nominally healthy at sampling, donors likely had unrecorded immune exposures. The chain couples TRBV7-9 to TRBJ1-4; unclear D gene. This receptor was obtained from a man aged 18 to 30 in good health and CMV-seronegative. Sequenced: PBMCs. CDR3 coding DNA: TGTGCCAGCAGCCCCAGAATCGCAACTAATGAAAAACTGTTTTTT. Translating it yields CASSPRIATNEKLFF. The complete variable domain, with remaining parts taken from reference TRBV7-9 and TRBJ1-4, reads DTGVSQNPRHKITKRGQNVTFRCDPISEHNRLYWYRQTLGQGPEFLTYFQNEAQLEKSRLLSDRFSAERPKGSFSTLEIQRTEQGDSAMYLCASSPRIATNEKLFFGSGTQLSVL.